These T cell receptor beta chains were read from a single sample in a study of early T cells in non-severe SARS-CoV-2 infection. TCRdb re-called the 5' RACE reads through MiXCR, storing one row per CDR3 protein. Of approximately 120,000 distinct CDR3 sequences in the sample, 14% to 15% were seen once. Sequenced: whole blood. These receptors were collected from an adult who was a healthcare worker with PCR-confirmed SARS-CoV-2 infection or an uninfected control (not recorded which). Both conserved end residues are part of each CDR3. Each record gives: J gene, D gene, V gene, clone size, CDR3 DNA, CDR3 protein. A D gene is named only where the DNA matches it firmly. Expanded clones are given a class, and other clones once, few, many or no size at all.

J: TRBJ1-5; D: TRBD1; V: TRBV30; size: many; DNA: TGTGCCTTCCAGACAGGGCTAGGCAATCAGCCCCAGCATTTT; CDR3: CAFQTGLGNQPQHF
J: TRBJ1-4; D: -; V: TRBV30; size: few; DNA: TGTGCCTGGACCCAGAATGAAAAACTGTTTTTT; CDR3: CAWTQNEKLFF
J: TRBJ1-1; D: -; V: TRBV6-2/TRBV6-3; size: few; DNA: TGTGCCAGCAGTCGCCTTCTTCCCAACCGCCCTGGAGCTTTCTTT; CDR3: CASSRLLPNRPGAFF
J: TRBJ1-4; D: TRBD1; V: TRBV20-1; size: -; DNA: TGCAGTGCTAGAAGGCCAGGGGGCCGAACTAATGAAAAACTGTTTTTT; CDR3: CSARRPGGRTNEKLFF
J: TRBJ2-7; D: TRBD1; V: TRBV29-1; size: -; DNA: TGCAGCGTGATGGGACAGGACAGGCTATACGAGCAGTACTTC; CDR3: CSVMGQDRLYEQYF
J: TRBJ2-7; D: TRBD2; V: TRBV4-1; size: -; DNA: TGCGCCAGCAGCCAAGATGCCACTAGCGGATGGCAGTACTTC; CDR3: CASSQDATSGWQYF
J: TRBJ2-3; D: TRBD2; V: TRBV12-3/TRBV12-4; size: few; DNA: TGTGCCAGCAGATTAGCGGGGGGATCAGATACGCAGTATTTT; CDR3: CASRLAGGSDTQYF
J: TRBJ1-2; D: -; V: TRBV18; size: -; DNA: TGTGCCAGCTCACCAGACCGGGCAAGAGCTAACTATGGCTACACCTTC; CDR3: CASSPDRARANYGYTF
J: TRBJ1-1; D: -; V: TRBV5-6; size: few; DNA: TGTGCCAGCAGCACACTACAGGGAAGCACTGAAGCTTTCTTT; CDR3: CASSTLQGSTEAFF
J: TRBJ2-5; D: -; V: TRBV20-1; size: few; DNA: TGCAGTGCTGGGGCCGCGGAAGAGACCCAGTACTTC; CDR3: CSAGAAEETQYF
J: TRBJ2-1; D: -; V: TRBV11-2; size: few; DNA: TGTGCCAGCAGCTCGACTAGTTTCGGTGAGCAGTTCTTC; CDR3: CASSSTSFGEQFF
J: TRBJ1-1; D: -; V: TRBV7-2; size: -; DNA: TGTGCCAGCAGCTTAAACGGGGCCCGCTTGAACACTGAAGCTTTCTTT; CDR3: CASSLNGARLNTEAFF
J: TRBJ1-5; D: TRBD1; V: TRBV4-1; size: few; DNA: TGCGCCAGCAGCCGGTATGGGACAGATAATCAGCCCCAGCATTTT; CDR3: CASSRYGTDNQPQHF
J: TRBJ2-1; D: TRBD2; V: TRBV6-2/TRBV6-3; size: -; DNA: TGTGCCAGCAGCTTCCCCACTAGCGGGGTTGGTCGGAATGAGCAGTTCTTC; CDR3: CASSFPTSGVGRNEQFF
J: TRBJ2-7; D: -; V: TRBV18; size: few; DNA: TGTGCCAGCTCACCCCGCCCTTCCTACGAGCAGTACTTC; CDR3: CASSPRPSYEQYF
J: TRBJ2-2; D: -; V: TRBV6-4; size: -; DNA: TGTGCCAGCGCCAGCCAGATGGGCGGCGGGGAGCTGTTTTTT; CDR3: CASASQMGGGELFF
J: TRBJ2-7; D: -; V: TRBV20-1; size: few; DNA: TGCAGTGCTCCCGATCGGAGGGGTCGGGAGCAGTACTTC; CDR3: CSAPDRRGREQYF
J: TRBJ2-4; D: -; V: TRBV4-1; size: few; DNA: TGCGCCAGCAGCCGTACCCACGGAGGCAAAAACATTCAGTACTTC; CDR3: CASSRTHGGKNIQYF
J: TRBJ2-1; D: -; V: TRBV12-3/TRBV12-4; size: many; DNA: TGTGCCAGCAGTCTTGGGCGGGAGCAGTTCTTC; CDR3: CASSLGREQFF
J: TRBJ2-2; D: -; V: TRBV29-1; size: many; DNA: TGCAGCGTTGGACAGCCTAACACCGGGGAGCTGTTTTTT; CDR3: CSVGQPNTGELFF
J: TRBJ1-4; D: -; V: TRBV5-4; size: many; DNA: TGTGCCAGCAGCTCATTTGACCCGAAGGCTAATGAAAAACTGTTTTTT; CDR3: CASSSFDPKANEKLFF
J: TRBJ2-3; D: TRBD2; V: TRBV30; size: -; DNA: TGTGCCTGGAAGACGGGGGGAAGCACAGATACGCAGTATTTT; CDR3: CAWKTGGSTDTQYF
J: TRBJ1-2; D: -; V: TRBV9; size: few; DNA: TGTGCCAGCAGCGTGGCAGGGTCCAACTATGGCTACACCTTC; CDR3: CASSVAGSNYGYTF
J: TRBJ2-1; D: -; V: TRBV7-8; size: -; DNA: TGTGCCAGCAGCCCGGACCCGCTGGATGAGCAGTTCTTC; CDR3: CASSPDPLDEQFF
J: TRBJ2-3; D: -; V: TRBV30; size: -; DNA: TGTGCCTGGAGTGGCGGGGGCACAGATACGCAGTATTTT; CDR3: CAWSGGGTDTQYF
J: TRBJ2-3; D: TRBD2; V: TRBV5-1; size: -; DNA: TGCGCCAGCAGCTCCGGAAGCGGGGGTGGCACAGATACGCAGTATTTT; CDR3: CASSSGSGGGTDTQYF
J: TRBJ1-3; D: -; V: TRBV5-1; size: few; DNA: TGCGCCAGCAGCTTAGGGGGGATTGGAAACACCATATATTTT; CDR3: CASSLGGIGNTIYF
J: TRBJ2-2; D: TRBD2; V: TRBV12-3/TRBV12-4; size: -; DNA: TGTGCCAGCAGTTCAGGAGCGGGGGGGCCCCTCGGCACCGGGGAGCTGTTTTTT; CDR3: CASSSGAGGPLGTGELFF
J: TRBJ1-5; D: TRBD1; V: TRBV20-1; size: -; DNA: TGCAGTGCTAGTCCCCCGGGACAGTGGAATCAGCCCCAGCATTTT; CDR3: CSASPPGQWNQPQHF
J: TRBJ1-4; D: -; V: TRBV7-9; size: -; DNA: TGTGCCAGCAGCTTAGGAGGGAGGGAAAAACTGTTTTTT; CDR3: CASSLGGREKLFF
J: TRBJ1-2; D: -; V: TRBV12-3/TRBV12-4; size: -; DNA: TGTGCCAGCAAGTCGGGGTCCGGCCCGGGCTACACCTTC; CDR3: CASKSGSGPGYTF
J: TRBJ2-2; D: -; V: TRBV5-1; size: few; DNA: TGCGCCAGCAGCTTTACCCCGGGTCGAGACACCGGGGAGCTGTTTTTT; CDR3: CASSFTPGRDTGELFF
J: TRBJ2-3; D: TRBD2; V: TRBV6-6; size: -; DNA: TGTGCCAGCAGTTATGCGGCGGGGGGTCTTACGCAGTATTTT; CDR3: CASSYAAGGLTQYF
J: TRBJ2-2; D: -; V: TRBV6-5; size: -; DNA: TGTGCCAGCAGTCCACCACATCCCAAAGCTGGTAACACCGGGGAGCTGTTTTTT; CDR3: CASSPPHPKAGNTGELFF
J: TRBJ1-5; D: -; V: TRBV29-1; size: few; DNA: TGCAGCGGAGCCCCTTGGTTGGGCAATCAGCCCCAGCATTTT; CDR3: CSGAPWLGNQPQHF
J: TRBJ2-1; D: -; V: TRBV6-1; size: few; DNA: TGTGCCAGCAGTAAGTCGGATGAGCAGTTCTTC; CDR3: CASSKSDEQFF
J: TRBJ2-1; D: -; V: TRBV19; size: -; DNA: TGTGCCAGTAGTATAGACAGACACAATGAGCAGTTCTTC; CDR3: CASSIDRHNEQFF
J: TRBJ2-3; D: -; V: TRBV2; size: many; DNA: TGTGCCAGCGCAATTCTCAGGGACCCAGATACGCAGTATTTT; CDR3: CASAILRDPDTQYF
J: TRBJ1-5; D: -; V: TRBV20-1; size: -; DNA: TGCAGTGCGTCAGGGGATTTGAGTCAGCCCCAGCATTTT; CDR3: CSASGDLSQPQHF
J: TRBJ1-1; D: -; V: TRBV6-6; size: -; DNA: TGTGCCAGCAGTAATCCGGGACAAAACACTGAAGCTTTCTTT; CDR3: CASSNPGQNTEAFF
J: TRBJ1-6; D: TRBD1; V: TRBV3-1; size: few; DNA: TGTGCCAGCAGCCTGTTGGGGACCGCGGGACAGGGTACGTCACCCCTCCACTTT; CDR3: CASSLLGTAGQGTSPLHF
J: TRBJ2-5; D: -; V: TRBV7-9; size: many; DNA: TGTGCCAGCAGCTTATTTGGCTGGGGATTGGGGACCCAGTACTTC; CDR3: CASSLFGWGLGTQYF
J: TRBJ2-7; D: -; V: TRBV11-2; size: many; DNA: TGTGCCAGCGGCGGGGAGGACGAGCAGTACTTC; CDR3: CASGGEDEQYF
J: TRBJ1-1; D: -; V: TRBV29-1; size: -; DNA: TGCAGCGTTGTGGCAGGGCCAGCTTTCTTT; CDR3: CSVVAGPAFF
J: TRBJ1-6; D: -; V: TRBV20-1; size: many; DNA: TGCAGTGCTCAAGGAGAGAATTATAATTCACCCCTCCACTTT; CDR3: CSAQGENYNSPLHF
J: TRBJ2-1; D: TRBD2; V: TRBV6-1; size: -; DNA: TGTGCCAGCAGGTCCCCTAGCGGGAGGTCCTACAATGAGCAGTTCTTC; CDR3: CASRSPSGRSYNEQFF
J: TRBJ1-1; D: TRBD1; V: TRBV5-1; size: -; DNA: TGCTCCAGCAGCTGGGGACAGGGGGACACTGAAGCTTTCTTT; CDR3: CSSSWGQGDTEAFF
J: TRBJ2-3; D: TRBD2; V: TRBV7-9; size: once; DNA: TGTGCCAGCAGCCCCAGGACTAGCGGGGGGAACACAGATACGCAGTATTTT; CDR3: CASSPRTSGGNTDTQYF
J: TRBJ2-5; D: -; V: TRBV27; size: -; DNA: TGTGCCAGCAGTCCCATAGGGCATCAGTACCAAGAGACCCAGTACTTC; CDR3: CASSPIGHQYQETQYF
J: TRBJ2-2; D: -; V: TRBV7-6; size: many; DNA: TGTGCCAGCAGCTTAGGGGCGAACACCGGGGAGCTGTTTTTT; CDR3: CASSLGANTGELFF
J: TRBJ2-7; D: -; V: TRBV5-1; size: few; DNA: TGCGCCAGCAGCCCAGGGTCGGCCTACGAGCAGTACTTC; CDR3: CASSPGSAYEQYF
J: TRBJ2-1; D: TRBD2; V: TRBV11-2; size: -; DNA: TGTGCCAGCAGCCTGACTAGCGGGTCCTACAATGAGCAGTTCTTC; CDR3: CASSLTSGSYNEQFF
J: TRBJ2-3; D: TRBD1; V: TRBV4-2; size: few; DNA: TGTGCCAGCAGCCAACAGACAGGGGGTCTGCAGGATACGCAGTATTTT; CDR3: CASSQQTGGLQDTQYF